These T cell receptor beta chains were read from a single sample in a study of blood T cells in healthy people across ages. TCRdb used MiXCR to reprocess the 5' RACE reads, holding one entry per CDR3 protein. Among roughly 800,000 distinct CDR3 sequences listed, 30% to 45% were seen once. Sequenced input: blood. The receptors stem from a man aged 18 to 35 in good health. CDR3s leave out the opening cysteine and the closing phenylalanine or tryptophan. D genes are given only for firm matches. Clone size is shown for a subset of rows, as once, few, many or a class of expanded clone.

V gene | clone size | D gene | CDR3 length | CDR3 protein
TRBV25-1 | - | - | 11 | ASSAGLLGGYT
TRBV9 | many | - | 12 | ASSVQSHLSEQF
TRBV20-1 | - | - | 12 | SARVDTSTDTQY
TRBV2 | many | - | 12 | ASRARLLSGTQY
TRBV20-1 | few | - | 10 | SARVATDTQY
TRBV29-1 | few | - | 13 | SVSGERIMNTEAF
TRBV13 | many | TRBD1 | 14 | ASSFRQGREDYEQY
TRBV20-1 | few | - | 14 | SARDSGRATNEKLF
TRBV7-2 | many | TRBD1 | 14 | ASSRDRGTGKETQY
TRBV4-3 | - | TRBD1 | 13 | ASSQTGQGDQPQH
TRBV12-3/TRBV12-4 | - | TRBD2 | 13 | ASSPAGGAAGELF
TRBV5-1 | - | TRBD1 | 13 | ASRPGTGDGNTIY
TRBV5-5 | - | - | 13 | ASSFIGGSTDTQY
TRBV12-3/TRBV12-4 | - | TRBD1 | 14 | ASSHRGTGSWETQY
TRBV10-3 | once | TRBD2 | 13 | AISDGLARKNIQY
TRBV12-3/TRBV12-4 | - | TRBD1 | 14 | ASSGQGGGNTGELF
TRBV24-1 | few | TRBD1 | 11 | ATSTGTGETQY
TRBV18 | - | - | 13 | ASSPIGQLNSPLH
TRBV12-3/TRBV12-4 | - | - | 10 | ALGVRIDTQY
TRBV27 | - | - | 13 | ASSNGAGMGYEQY
TRBV7-2 | - | TRBD1 | 13 | ASSSRGQGNSPLH
TRBV27 | - | - | 14 | ASSLFPGRSDTEAF
TRBV21-1 | - | - | 14 | ASSKCGQGLVQPQH
TRBV19 | - | TRBD1 | 15 | ASSRESGSGTDLPQY
TRBV3-1 | - | - | 11 | ASSYLRTNVLT
TRBV2 | - | TRBD1 | 14 | ASSAGVAGGNDEQY
TRBV6-1 | - | - | 13 | ASSETPAGLYGYT
TRBV7-2 | - | - | 10 | ASSHPGNEQF
TRBV7-2 | few | - | 12 | ASSTPDSYNEQF
TRBV7-9 | many | - | 14 | ASSLKRRGGNSPLH
TRBV7-8 | - | - | 13 | ASSFVLSDYNEQF
TRBV7-3 | - | - | 14 | ASSLNGRDLNTEAF
TRBV20-1 | - | - | 12 | GRPRQPRDYGYT
TRBV29-1 | - | - | 10 | SVEGRGEKLF
TRBV7-2 | - | TRBD1 | 10 | ASSSYRGGLF
TRBV14 | few | TRBD2 | 14 | ASSQHGASGGYEQY
TRBV20-1 | many | TRBD2 | 14 | SARDPRGGSYNEQF
TRBV12-3/TRBV12-4 | - | TRBD1 | 14 | ASSLRSGGWGTEAF
TRBV27 | - | - | 12 | ASSSPTRYYEQY
TRBV4-3 | many | - | 13 | ASSPTGGEGYGYT
TRBV5-1 | - | - | 14 | ASTLGASRITDTQY
TRBV28 | - | TRBD1 | 13 | ASPRDRGSTDTQY
TRBV27 | - | - | 13 | ASTSIRGNTGELF
TRBV2 | - | - | 17 | ASSDGGRTSSLGLWTQY
TRBV20-1 | - | - | 11 | SAPRTGTYEQY
TRBV12-3/TRBV12-4 | - | TRBD1 | 14 | ASSALRDRGGNEQY
TRBV3-1 | - | - | 13 | ASSPSPGRRETQY
TRBV10-3 | - | - | 12 | AISLASSTDTQY
TRBV6-4 | - | TRBD2 | 14 | ASSVLAGAPYNEQY
TRBV7-2 | few | TRBD1 | 19 | ASSRTALQGMGIPSSYEQY
TRBV5-1 | - | - | 14 | ASSFGRAGTPDTQY
TRBV20-1 | few | - | 12 | SARIPTGADTQY
TRBV5-1 | few | - | 13 | ASSNGGGGGTEAF
TRBV7-9 | - | - | 13 | ASSPWGTGDYEQY
TRBV5-1 | - | - | 16 | ASSLEMRPSSKYNEQY
TRBV28 | few | TRBD1 | 11 | ASRTGSNNEQF
TRBV5-1 | many | TRBD1 | 13 | ASSLEGQGYNEQF
TRBV4-3 | - | TRBD1 | 13 | ASSQTLTGNSPLH
TRBV4-1 | - | - | 14 | ASSLTVFGSNSPLH
TRBV5-1 | many | - | 14 | ASSPPGGDYTDTQY